These T cell receptor beta chains were read from a single sample in a study of blood T cell repertoires in COVID-19. Produced via immunoSEQ multiplex PCR; TCRdb's table is partial and in-frame only. The repertoire holds roughly 100,000 clones, 85% to 90% seen once, with approximately 2.9% in the top ten. The material sequenced was peripheral blood. The receptors shown here come from a man in his fifties or sixties with active or convalescent COVID-19. The CDR3 runs from the conserved cysteine through the conserved F or W. Each record gives: V gene, J gene, clone size, D gene, CDR3 protein, CDR3 DNA. A D gene is named only where the DNA matches it firmly. Part of the rows lack a size; the others show once, few, many or a class for expanded clones.

TRBV9	TRBJ2-5	NA	TRBD2	CASSVDRGGEETQYF	TGTGCCAGCAGCGTAGATCGCGGGGGGGAAGAGACCCAGTACTTC
TRBV5-1	TRBJ2-3	NA	TRBD2	CASSGGLAGGTDTQYF	TGCGCCAGCAGCGGAGGACTAGCGGGGGGAACAGATACGCAGTATTTT
TRBV2	TRBJ2-5	NA	NA	CASSARAQETQYF	TGTGCCAGCAGTGCAAGAGCCCAAGAGACCCAGTACTTC
TRBV6-5	TRBJ1-2	NA	TRBD1	CASRTGQASYGYTF	TGTGCCAGCAGAACCGGACAGGCCTCCTATGGCTACACCTTC
TRBV6-5	TRBJ1-5	NA	NA	CASRSLGLEPQHF	TGTGCCAGCAGAAGTCTGGGGCTGGAGCCCCAGCATTTT
TRBV6-1	TRBJ2-2	NA	TRBD1	CASSVGQGGSATGELFF	TGTGCCAGCAGTGTGGGACAGGGGGGTAGTGCAACCGGGGAGCTGTTTTTT
TRBV9	TRBJ1-5	NA	NA	CASSVDGGSGNQPQHF	TGTGCCAGCAGCGTAGACGGGGGGTCCGGCAATCAGCCCCAGCATTTT
TRBV24-1	TRBJ1-5	NA	TRBD1	CATSDRGQSNQPQHF	TGTGCCACCAGCGACAGGGGGCAGAGCAATCAGCCCCAGCATTTT
TRBV5-1	TRBJ1-1	NA	TRBD1	CASSSPGGWSTEAFF	TGCGCCAGCAGTAGCCCAGGGGGCTGGAGCACTGAAGCTTTCTTT
TRBV2	TRBJ1-1	NA	TRBD1	CFNEYPTGGSEAFF	TGTTTCAATGAATATCCCACAGGGGGTTCTGAAGCTTTCTTT
TRBV3-1/TRBV3-2	TRBJ2-5	NA	NA	CASSRRGAGETQYF	TGTGCCAGCAGCCGACGGGGGGCGGGAGAGACCCAGTACTTC
TRBV5-5	TRBJ2-4	NA	NA	CASSRGLADIQYF	TGTGCCAGCAGCAGGGGACTGGCGGACATTCAGTACTTC
TRBV29-1	TRBJ1-1	NA	TRBD1	CSVEGQANTEAFF	TGCAGCGTTGAGGGACAGGCGAACACTGAAGCTTTCTTT
TRBV7-6	TRBJ1-5	NA	NA	CASSQDSYSNQPQHF	TGTGCCAGCAGTCAGGACAGTTATAGCAATCAGCCCCAGCATTTT
TRBV5-4	TRBJ2-3	NA	NA	CASSLGQASDTQYF	TGTGCCAGCAGCTTGGGGCAGGCCTCAGATACGCAGTATTTT
TRBV19	TRBJ2-7	NA	NA	CASSMPGTSYEQYF	TGTGCCAGTAGTATGCCCGGGACATCCTACGAGCAGTACTTC
TRBV19	TRBJ2-2	NA	NA	CASREQLTSNTGELFF	TGTGCCAGTAGAGAACAGCTAACCTCGAACACCGGGGAGCTGTTTTTT
TRBV5-8	TRBJ1-4	NA	NA	CAIPGMENEKLFF	TGTGCCATCCCAGGGATGGAGAATGAAAAACTGTTTTTT
TRBV30	TRBJ2-5	NA	NA	CAWSRGIQETQYF	TGTGCCTGGAGTAGGGGGATCCAAGAGACCCAGTACTTC
TRBV24-1	TRBJ2-5	NA	TRBD2	CATSDPGREETQYF	TGTGCCACCAGTGATCCAGGGAGGGAAGAGACCCAGTACTTC
TRBV10-3	TRBJ2-3	NA	TRBD2	CAISSGVAGGITDTQYF	TGTGCCATCAGTTCCGGGGTAGCGGGGGGTATCACAGATACGCAGTATTTT
TRBV4-1	TRBJ2-5	few	TRBD1	CASSRTGAPQETQYF	TGCGCCAGCAGCCGGACAGGGGCCCCACAAGAGACCCAGTACTTC
TRBV7-8	TRBJ2-1	NA	TRBD1	CASSPTGGSYNEQFF	TGTGCCAGCAGCCCCACAGGGGGCTCCTACAATGAGCAGTTCTTC
TRBV7-8	TRBJ1-4	NA	TRBD1	CASSLPGQGSRNEKLFF	TGTGCCAGCAGCCTACCGGGACAGGGGAGTCGTAATGAAAAACTGTTTTTT
TRBV4-1	TRBJ1-2	NA	NA	CASSQALDYGYTF	TGCGCCAGCAGCCAGGCATTGGACTATGGCTACACCTTC
TRBV24-1	TRBJ1-5	NA	NA	CATSDLYGNRAQHF	TGTGCCACCAGTGATTTGTACGGGAATAGGGCCCAGCATTTT